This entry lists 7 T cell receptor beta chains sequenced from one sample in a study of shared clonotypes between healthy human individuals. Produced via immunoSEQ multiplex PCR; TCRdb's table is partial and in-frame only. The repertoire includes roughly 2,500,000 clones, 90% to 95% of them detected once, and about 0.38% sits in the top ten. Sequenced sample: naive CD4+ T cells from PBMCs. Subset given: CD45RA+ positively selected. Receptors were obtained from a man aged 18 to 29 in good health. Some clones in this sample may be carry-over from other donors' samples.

CDR3 sequence: CASSLAPGFDYGYTF. Here the CDR3 DNA reads TGTGCCAGCAGCTTAGCGCCTGGATTTGACTATGGCTACACCTTC. The chain has TRBV7-2 and TRBJ1-2; D is unresolved. This CDR3 spans 15 amino acids. CDR1 and CDR2 from the germline V gene are SGHTA and FQGNSA. The V and J ends lost 0 bases and 3 bases respectively, with 11 bases between them.

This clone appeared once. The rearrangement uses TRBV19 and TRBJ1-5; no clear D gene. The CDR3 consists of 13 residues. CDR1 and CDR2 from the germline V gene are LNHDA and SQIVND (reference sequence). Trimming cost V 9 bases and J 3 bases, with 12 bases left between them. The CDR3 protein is CASTGWNNQPQHF. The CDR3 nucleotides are TGTGCCAGCACCGGGTGGAACAATCAGCCCCAGCATTTT.

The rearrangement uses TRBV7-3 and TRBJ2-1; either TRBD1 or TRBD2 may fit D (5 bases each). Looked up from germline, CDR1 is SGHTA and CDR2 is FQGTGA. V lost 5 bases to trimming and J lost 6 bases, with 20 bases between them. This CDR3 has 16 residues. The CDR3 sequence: CASSLFSGTQSNEQFF. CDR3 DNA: TGTGCCAGCAGCCTATTTTCCGGGACCCAAAGCAATGAGCAGTTCTTC.

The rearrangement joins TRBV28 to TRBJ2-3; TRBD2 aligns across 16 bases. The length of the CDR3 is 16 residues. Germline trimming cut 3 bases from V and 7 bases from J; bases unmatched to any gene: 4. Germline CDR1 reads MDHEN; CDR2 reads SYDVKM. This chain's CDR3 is CASSLGLAGGPNTQYF. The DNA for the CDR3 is TGTGCCAGCAGTTTGGGACTAGCGGGAGGGCCCAATACGCAGTATTTT.

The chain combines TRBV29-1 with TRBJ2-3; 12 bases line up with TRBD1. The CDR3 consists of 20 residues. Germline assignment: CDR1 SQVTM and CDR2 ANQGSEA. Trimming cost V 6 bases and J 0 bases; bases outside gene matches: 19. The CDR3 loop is CSVPPDWGTGGLQSTDTQYF. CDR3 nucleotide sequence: TGCAGCGTGCCCCCCGATTGGGGGACAGGGGGCCTCCAAAGCACAGATACGCAGTATTTT.

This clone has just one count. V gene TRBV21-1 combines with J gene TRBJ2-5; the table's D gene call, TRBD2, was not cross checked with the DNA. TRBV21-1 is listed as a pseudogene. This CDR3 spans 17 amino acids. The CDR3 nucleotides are TGTGCCAGCAGCTCTCGACTAGCGGGAGGTCGACGGGAGACCCAGTACTTC. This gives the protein CASSSRLAGGRRETQYF.

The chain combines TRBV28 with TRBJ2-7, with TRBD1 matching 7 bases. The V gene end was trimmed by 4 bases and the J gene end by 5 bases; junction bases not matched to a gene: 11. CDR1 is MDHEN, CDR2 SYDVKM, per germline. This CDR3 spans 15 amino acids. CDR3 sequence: CASSYLTGSRDEQYF. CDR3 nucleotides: TGTGCCAGCAGTTACCTGACAGGGTCGAGAGACGAGCAGTACTTC. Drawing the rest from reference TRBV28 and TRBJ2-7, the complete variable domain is DVKVTQSSRYLVKRTGEKVFLECVQDMDHENMFWYRQDPGLGLRLIYFSYDVKMKEKGDIPEGYSVSREKKERFSLILESASTNQTSMYLCASSYLTGSRDEQYFGPGTRLTVT.